One and the same sample provided the 9 T cell receptor beta chains below, sequenced in a study of shared clonotypes between healthy human individuals. Produced via immunoSEQ multiplex PCR; TCRdb's table is partial and in-frame only. The table lists fewer than 2.5 million clones, 90% to 95% of them singletons. Specimen: naive CD4+ T cells from PBMCs. The subset: CD45RA+ positively selected. These TCRs come from a man aged 18 to 29 in good health. Some clones in this sample may be carry-over from other donors' samples.

V usage is TRBV11-1 and J usage is TRBJ2-1, with unresolved D. From germline, CDR1 is SGHAT and CDR2 FQDESV (reference sequence). This CDR3 is 15 amino acids long. Trimming took off 1 base at V and 2 bases at J, with 9 bases between the two ends. CDR3 DNA sequence: TGTGCCAGCAGCTTAGGCCCGGGTCCCTACAATGAGCAGTTCTTC. It specifies CASSLGPGPYNEQFF. The whole variable domain, remainder taken from reference TRBV11-1 and TRBJ2-1, is EAEVAQSPRYKITEKSQAVAFWCDPISGHATLYWYRQILGQGPELLVQFQDESVVDDSQLPKDRFSAERLKGVDSTLKIQPAELGDSAMYLCASSLGPGPYNEQFFGPGTRLTVL.

CDR3 coding DNA: TGTGCCAGCAGCTTATCGGGAGGGCCGTCCAATGAGCAGTTCTTC. Its translation: CASSLSGGPSNEQFF. The chain couples TRBV5-6 to TRBJ2-1; TRBD2 agrees at 8 bases. The CDR3 is 15 residues long. Germline loops: CDR1 SGHDT, CDR2 YYEEEE. J was trimmed by 6 bases and V by 2 bases; bases with no gene match: 7.

The chain employs TRBV4-1 and TRBJ1-2; no definite D call. The CDR3 runs 17 residues. V shed 2 bases and J shed 0 bases, with 16 bases lying between them. Germline V lookup: CDR1 MGHRA, CDR2 YSYEKL. CDR3 nucleotide sequence: TGCGCCAGCAGCCAACCCATTCTAGGAGGAGCTAACTATGGCTACACCTTC. It codes for CASSQPILGGANYGYTF.

This clone showed up just once. V is TRBV20-1 and J is TRBJ1-2, with D hard to call. CDR1 DFQATT and CDR2 SNEGSKA come from the germline V gene (reference sequence). The CDR3 totals 11 residues. The CDR3 here is CSPTGLRGYTF. CDR3 in DNA: TGCAGCCCGACGGGCCTAAGGGGCTACACCTTC.

The chain is built from TRBV30 and TRBJ1-2; D is ambiguous. CDR3 length: 13 amino acids. CDR1 and CDR2 from the germline V gene are GTSNPN and SVGIG (reference sequence). V shed 4 bases and J shed 5 bases, with 14 bases lying between them. DNA of the CDR3: TGTGCCTGGACTCCTGCGGGCGGATATGGCTACACCTTC. Translating gives CAWTPAGGYGYTF.

The chain combines TRBV7-8 with TRBJ2-7; D gene unclear. Germline values: CDR1 SGHVS, CDR2 FQNEAQ. This CDR3 has 14 residues. V was shortened by 2 bases and J by 2 bases, with 10 bases between the two germline ends. CDR3 DNA sequence: TGTGCCAGCAGCTTACAGCTATACACCTACGAGCAGTACTTC. It is translated as CASSLQLYTYEQYF.

Of note for this clone: Other DNA sequences in the sample encode the same CDR3. The rearrangement joins TRBV6-1 to TRBJ2-7; 10 bases align to TRBD1. The V segment lost 6 bases and the J segment 3 bases; nucleotides outside the gene matches: 5. The length of the CDR3 is 14 residues. The germline V gene has CDR1 MNHNS and CDR2 SASEGT. The CDR3 DNA sequence: TGTGCCAGCAGCGCCGGGACAGGGGTCTACGAGCAGTACTTC. It is translated as CASSAGTGVYEQYF.

The rearrangement uses TRBV30 and TRBJ1-4; no reliable D call. Germline V CDR1 and CDR2: GTSNPN, SVGIG (reference sequence). V lost 6 bases, J lost 1 base, and 15 bases lay in between. The CDR3 has 15 residues. The CDR3 region has the DNA TGTGCCTGTGGGCCCTCGGAGCGAACTAATGAAAAACTGTTTTTT. It specifies CACGPSERTNEKLFF.

The V call is TRBV5-4, the J call TRBJ2-3; 11 bases map to TRBD1. V trimming: 4 bases; J trimming: 3 bases; junction bases outside the gene matches: 10. Germline V gene data show CDR1 as SGHNT and CDR2 as YYREEE (reference sequence). This CDR3 region has 17 residues. CDR3 sequence: CASSTTTGTGGTDTQYF. CDR3 sequence (DNA): TGTGCCAGCAGCACTACCACCGGGACAGGGGGTACAGATACGCAGTATTTT.